The 25 T cell receptor beta chains below were found in one sample sequenced in a study of response to subunit inactivated influenza vaccine. TCRdb independently ran MiXCR on the RT-PCR reads; one entry per CDR3 protein. Of about 780,000 distinct CDR3 sequences in the sample, approximately 18% were seen once. The source material was PBMCs from blood, sampled more than 4 days after vaccination. The receptors originated from a man aged 50 or older who received an inactivated influenza vaccine.

J is TRBJ2-2 and V is TRBV12-3 or TRBV12-4, with a possible D match to TRBD1 (6 bases). The V end was cut by 6 bases, the J end by 0 bases, with 11 bases between. The CDR3 sequence is 15 residues long. CDR3 in amino acids: CASRSGTPNTGELFF. DNA for the CDR3: TGTGCCAGCAGATCCGGGACACCGAACACCGGGGAGCTGTTTTTT.

V usage is TRBV20-1 and J usage is TRBJ2-7; no clear D gene. V dropped 5 bases and J dropped 2 bases, with 13 bases sitting between them. There are 13 residues in the CDR3. Germline V CDR1 and CDR2: DFQATT, SNEGSKA (reference sequence). CDR3 sequence reads: CSALPIPAYEQYF. The DNA for the CDR3 is TGCAGTGCTCTTCCCATCCCTGCCTACGAGCAGTACTTC.

The chain is built from TRBV9 and TRBJ2-7; 9 bases align to TRBD1. Losses at the gene ends were 5 bases for V and 6 bases for J; bases not matched to a gene: 9. Germline values: CDR1 SGDLS, CDR2 YYNGEE. The CDR3 has 14 amino acids. The CDR3 spells CASRSGTGMGEQYF. As DNA, the CDR3 is TGTGCCAGCAGATCCGGGACAGGGATGGGCGAGCAGTACTTC.

This clonotype was found a few times. This chain connects TRBV29-1 to TRBJ2-7; D is uncertain. This CDR3 contains 16 residues. V was cut by 4 bases and J by 0 bases, with 19 bases left in between. The V gene's germline CDR1 is SQVTM and CDR2 ANQGSEA. The CDR3 is CSVGFWGRASSYEQYF. The DNA for the CDR3 is TGCAGCGTTGGGTTTTGGGGTAGGGCTAGCTCCTACGAGCAGTACTTC.

This clonotype was seen only a few times. The V and J genes are TRBV4-1 and TRBJ2-7; D is unclear. Germline lookup yields CDR1 MGHRA and CDR2 YSYEKL. V lost 4 bases, J lost 2 bases, and 12 bases lay in between. The CDR3 consists of 14 residues. The CDR3 spells CASSRQRETYEQYF. CDR3 DNA: TGCGCCAGCAGCCGACAAAGGGAAACCTACGAGCAGTACTTC.

This clonotype was detected ten times or more. The V call is TRBV5-1, the J call TRBJ2-3, with D possibly being TRBD1 or TRBD2 (5 bases each). Trimming removed 0 bases at V and 5 bases at J, with 13 bases between. This CDR3 spans 15 amino acids. Germline CDR1 and CDR2: SGHRS and YFSETQ. CDR3 DNA sequence: TGCGCCAGCAGCTTGGTTGGGGGTGGTGGAGATACGCAGTATTTT. It yields the protein CASSLVGGGGDTQYF.

This clonotype was observed a handful of times. This chain uses TRBV2 with TRBJ2-7; TRBD1 matches at 7 bases. The trim removed 5 bases at V and 4 bases at J, leaving 8 bases unmatched. This CDR3 is 14 amino acids long. Germline V gene data show CDR1 as SNHLY and CDR2 as FYNNEI. DNA of the CDR3: TGTGCCAGCAGTCTCCTGGGACAGCAATACGAGCAGTACTTC. This encodes CASSLLGQQYEQYF.

Only a few counts were recorded for this clonotype. The chain is built from TRBV12-3 or TRBV12-4 and TRBJ1-5, with unresolved D. This CDR3 is 16 amino acids long. Trimming stripped 3 bases from V and 2 bases from J, with 14 bases between. In nucleotides, the CDR3 is TGTGCCAGCAGTTTGGGTCGAGGGTGGGGCAATCAGCCCCAGCATTTT. This codes for CASSLGRGWGNQPQHF.

This clonotype showed up many times. The CDR3 DNA sequence: TGTGCCAGCAGCCAAGCCCCAGCGGTCACAGATACGCAGTATTTT. Amino acid sequence: CASSQAPAVTDTQYF. The rearrangement links TRBV4-2 to TRBJ2-3, with D perhaps TRBD2 (5 bases). In germline, CDR1 is LGHNA, CDR2 YNFKEQ. The CDR3 consists of 15 residues. The germline V and J ends were trimmed by 1 base and 2 bases, with 10 bases remaining between them.

This clonotype appeared a few times. The V gene is TRBV7-2, the J gene TRBJ2-1, with a tentative D call TRBD2 (6 bases). The CDR3 totals 14 residues. Trimming cost V 7 bases and J 5 bases, with 15 bases left between them. Germline assignment: CDR1 SGHTA and CDR2 FQGNSA. CDR3: CASTMGLENNEQFF. For the CDR3, the DNA is TGTGCCAGCACCATGGGACTTGAAAACAATGAGCAGTTCTTC.

The chain joins TRBV7-2 to TRBJ2-7, with D possibly called TRBD1 or TRBD2 (6 bases each). V was trimmed by 5 bases and J by 2 bases, leaving 16 bases between them. Germline CDR1 reads SGHTA; CDR2 reads FQGNSA. The CDR3 runs to 15 residues. The CDR3 DNA is TGTGCCAGCAGCCGTCAATCGGGGGCGACCTACGAGCAGTACTTC. Protein sequence: CASSRQSGATYEQYF.

The chain is built from TRBV6-2 or TRBV6-3 and TRBJ2-4; D may be TRBD1 or TRBD2 (7 bases each). The CDR3 spans 13 residues. Germline CDR1 reads MNHEY; CDR2 reads SVGEGT. Trimming took 5 bases from V and 8 from J, leaving 13 bases between them. As DNA, the CDR3 is TGTGCCAGCAGTCCAGGGGGGGTTCACATTCAGTACTTC. Amino acid sequence: CASSPGGVHIQYF.

The V and J genes are TRBV5-1 and TRBJ2-5; 8 bases match TRBD2. V lost 3 bases, J lost 2 bases, and 15 bases stayed unmatched. This CDR3 region has 18 residues. Per germline, CDR1 SGHRS and CDR2 YFSETQ. CDR3 protein: CASSSNPISGRRQETQYF. CDR3 nucleotide sequence: TGCGCCAGCAGCTCCAACCCAATAAGCGGGAGAAGGCAAGAGACCCAGTACTTC.

Only a few counts were recorded for this clonotype. The chain recombines TRBV12-3 or TRBV12-4 with TRBJ2-5; TRBD2 aligns across 9 bases. With V trimmed by 7 bases and J by 5 bases, 8 bases remained unmatched. The CDR3 is 14 residues long. The CDR3 is CASNVAGVLETQYF. The CDR3 nucleotides read TGTGCCAGCAATGTAGCGGGAGTTTTGGAGACCCAGTACTTC.

This clonotype was observed at least ten times. This sequence joins TRBV20-1 and TRBJ2-5; D uncertain. V dropped 1 base and J dropped 1 base, with 7 bases sitting between them. The CDR3 is 13 amino acids. CDR1 and CDR2 from the germline V gene are DFQATT and SNEGSKA (reference sequence). This CDR3 is CSARVPTQETQYF. CDR3 bases: TGCAGTGCTAGAGTTCCAACCCAAGAGACCCAGTACTTC.

This clonotype was observed a few times. This chain connects TRBV7-6 to TRBJ2-5, with D perhaps TRBD2 (6 bases). V was shortened by 0 bases and J by 5 bases, with 13 bases between the two germline ends. Germline V CDR1 and CDR2: SGHVS, FNYEAQ. The CDR3 has 15 residues. In DNA, the CDR3 is TGTGCCAGCAGCTTAGCCCCCGCGGGGCAGGAGACCCAGTACTTC. It yields the protein CASSLAPAGQETQYF.

The genes are TRBV4-2 and TRBJ2-7; D call uncertain. Between the trimmed V and J ends, which lost 2 bases and 3 bases, there was a span of 11 bases. From germline, CDR1 is LGHNA and CDR2 YNFKEQ. The length of the CDR3 is 14 residues. CDR3 nucleotides: TGTGCCAGCAGCCAAACTGACGGAGTCTACGAGCAGTACTTC. Amino acids: CASSQTDGVYEQYF.

A few counts support this clonotype. The V call is TRBV5-1, the J call TRBJ2-1; perhaps TRBD1 as D (6 bases). CDR1 SGHRS and CDR2 YFSETQ come from the germline V gene. Between the trimmed V and J ends, which lost 4 bases and 0 bases, there was a span of 11 bases. This CDR3 region has 15 residues. The CDR3 DNA reads as TGCGCCAGCAGCATAGGACAGAGCTCCTACAATGAGCAGTTCTTC. Protein product: CASSIGQSSYNEQFF.

This clonotype was detected a few times. The chain carries TRBV20-1 and TRBJ2-7, with 9 bases identical to TRBD1. Unmatched junction bases numbered 7, after V lost 5 bases and J lost 8 bases. The CDR3 covers 12 residues. CDR1 is DFQATT and CDR2 is SNEGSKA in the germline V gene (reference sequence). The CDR3 spells CSAPRTGEKQYF. In nucleotides, the CDR3 is TGCAGTGCTCCCAGGACAGGGGAGAAGCAGTACTTC.

The gene calls are TRBV5-6 and TRBJ2-7; D remains ambiguous. The CDR3 runs 13 residues. V was pared by 2 bases and J by 2 bases, with 8 bases between. Germline loops: CDR1 SGHDT, CDR2 YYEEEE. CDR3 loop: CASSFSAPYEQYF. In DNA form, the CDR3 reads TGTGCCAGCAGCTTCTCCGCCCCCTACGAGCAGTACTTC.

V is TRBV5-1 and J is TRBJ1-4, with D maybe TRBD1 (6 bases). This CDR3 comprises 14 residues. Germline V lookup: CDR1 SGHRS, CDR2 YFSETQ. V shed 2 bases and J shed 2 bases, with 7 bases lying between them. DNA of the CDR3: TGCGCCAGCAGCTTCACAGGGACTAATGAAAAACTGTTTTTT. This translates into CASSFTGTNEKLFF.

The V and J genes are TRBV29-1 and TRBJ1-3, with no clear D. Trimming pared 4 bases from V and 3 bases from J, leaving 13 bases between. The CDR3 length is 14 residues. Germline-derived CDR1 and CDR2 are SQVTM and ANQGSEA. CDR3 nucleotides: TGCAGCGTTGCTCCTCGGGCGGTTGGAAACACCATATATTTT. Translation gives CSVAPRAVGNTIYF.

The V call is TRBV3-1, the J call TRBJ2-2, with 7 bases fitting TRBD1. Germline V gives CDR1 LGHDT, CDR2 YNNKEL (reference sequence). The CDR3 runs to 13 residues. Germline trimming cut 7 bases from V and 6 bases from J; bases unmatched to any gene: 5. The CDR3: CASTIQGAGELFF. As DNA, the CDR3 is TGTGCCAGCACCATTCAGGGGGCCGGGGAGCTGTTTTTT.

The chain has TRBV2 and TRBJ2-2; the D gene could be TRBD1 or TRBD2 (5 bases each). With 5 bases removed from V and 4 bases from J, the gap between germline ends came to 14 bases. Germline loops: CDR1 SNHLY, CDR2 FYNNEI. The CDR3 covers 15 residues. CDR3 protein: CASSRTGTATGELFF. For the CDR3, the DNA is TGTGCCAGCAGTCGCACCGGGACGGCCACCGGGGAGCTGTTTTTT.

In this sample, this clonotype turned up a few times. J is TRBJ2-5 and V is TRBV5-1; TRBD2 matches 10 bases. Trimming at V came to 0 bases and at J to 5 bases, leaving 4 bases not matched to a gene. The CDR3 runs 15 residues. Germline CDR1 SGHRS, CDR2 YFSETQ. CDR3 nucleotides: TGCGCCAGCAGCTTGGAGGGACTAGCGAGGGAGACCCAGTACTTC. This gives the protein CASSLEGLARETQYF. Full variable domain (outside the CDR3, taken from reference TRBV5-1 and TRBJ2-5): KAGVTQTPRYLIKTRGQQVTLSCSPISGHRSVSWYQQTPGQGLQFLFEYFSETQRNKGNFPGRFSGRQFSNSRSEMNVSTLELGDSALYLCASSLEGLARETQYFGPGTRLLVL.